Each of the 26 T cell receptor beta chains below was sequenced from the same sample in a study of response to subunit inactivated influenza vaccine. Each CDR3 protein gets one entry after TCRdb re-called the RT-PCR reads with MiXCR. The sample records around 480,000 distinct CDR3 sequences, 15% to 20% being singletons. The source material was CD4+ T cells sorted from PBMCs, sampled roughly 24 months after vaccination. The receptors were gathered from a man between 50 and 69 years old who received an inactivated influenza vaccine.

This clonotype has just a few counts. The CDR3 sequence is CSARESGRAYEQYF. In DNA, the CDR3 is TGCAGTGCCCGGGAGAGCGGGAGGGCCTACGAGCAGTACTTC. The chain couples TRBV20-1 to TRBJ2-7; 10 bases are shared with TRBD2. Germline lookup yields CDR1 DFQATT and CDR2 SNEGSKA (reference sequence). The V segment lost 6 bases and the J segment 2 bases; nucleotides outside the gene matches: 7. The CDR3 is 14 residues long.

The sample holds a few counts of this clonotype. Written as DNA, the CDR3 is TGCGCCAGCAGCTTGTCTGCGGGAGAGGGCGAGCAGTACTTC. Its translation: CASSLSAGEGEQYF. The rearrangement joins TRBV5-1 to TRBJ2-7, with 7 bases matching TRBD2. V gave up 1 base and J gave up 6 bases; unmatched junction bases: 7. CDR1 SGHRS and CDR2 YFSETQ come from the germline V gene. The CDR3 sequence is 14 residues long.

This chain connects TRBV2 to TRBJ2-1; 8 bases agree with TRBD2. With V trimmed by 4 bases and J by 0 bases, 5 bases remained unmatched. This CDR3 region has 16 residues. Germline lookup yields CDR1 SNHLY and CDR2 FYNNEI. DNA of the CDR3: TGTGCCAGCAGTGGATTAGCGGGGAGCTCCTACAATGAGCAGTTCTTC. Its protein product is CASSGLAGSSYNEQFF.

The chain has TRBV4-2 and TRBJ2-3; D gene unclear. CDR1 is LGHNA and CDR2 is YNFKEQ in the germline V gene. V lost 0 bases to trimming and J lost 0 bases, with 10 bases between them. This CDR3 is 16 amino acids long. The CDR3 bases are TGTGCCAGCAGCCAAGATCGTGGCTCTAGCACAGATACGCAGTATTTT. This codes for CASSQDRGSSTDTQYF.

The chain is built from TRBV4-2 and TRBJ2-3; TRBD2 is a possible D gene (7 bases). Germline CDR1 is LGHNA and CDR2 is YNFKEQ. The length of the CDR3 is 17 residues. The V gene lost 4 bases and the J gene lost 0 bases, with 17 bases spanning the gap. CDR3 in amino acids: CASSLEGGALSTDTQYF. CDR3 nucleotide sequence: TGTGCCAGCAGCCTAGAAGGGGGGGCCCTAAGCACAGATACGCAGTATTTT.

In nucleotides, the CDR3 is TGTGCCAGCAGTGAAAGTATGGGACAAAACATTCAGTACTTC. This encodes CASSESMGQNIQYF. This chain connects TRBV6-1 to TRBJ2-4; D may be TRBD1 or TRBD2 (5 bases each). Germline V gives CDR1 MNHNS, CDR2 SASEGT. Trimming cost V 2 bases and J 5 bases, with 10 bases left between them. There are 14 residues in the CDR3.

The chain carries TRBV28 and TRBJ1-5; 10 bases fit TRBD1. The V and J ends lost 6 bases and 9 bases, in that order; junction bases with no gene match: 11. CDR1 and CDR2 (germline): MDHEN, SYDVKM. The CDR3 totals 15 residues. The chain's CDR3 is CASRDRQGADRPQHF. DNA of the CDR3: TGTGCCAGCAGGGATAGACAGGGGGCAGATAGGCCCCAGCATTTT.

This rearrangement joins TRBV12-3 or TRBV12-4 to TRBJ2-3, with no clear D. The CDR3 has 12 amino acids. The V and J ends lost 6 bases and 3 bases respectively, with 7 bases between them. Written as DNA, the CDR3 is TGTGCCAGCAGGGAACCTACAGATACGCAGTATTTT. It is translated as CASREPTDTQYF.

This clonotype turned up a few times. V usage is TRBV7-2 and J usage is TRBJ2-1; D not resolved. Germline assignment: CDR1 SGHTA and CDR2 FQGNSA. The CDR3 covers 16 residues. Trimming left V 5 bases short and J 7 bases short, with 21 bases between. CDR3 residues: CASSPPGPLDGNEQFF. CDR3 bases: TGTGCCAGCAGCCCCCCAGGCCCGCTTGACGGAAATGAGCAGTTCTTC.

The chain has TRBV24-1 and TRBJ2-5; D is possibly TRBD2 (5 bases). CDR3 length: 15 residues. Trimming shortened V by 3 bases and J by 3 bases, and 13 bases separated the two germline ends. Germline V gene sequence: CDR1 KGHDR, CDR2 SFDVKD. The CDR3 loop is CATSDAMAGEETQYF. The CDR3 nucleotides are TGTGCCACCAGTGATGCCATGGCCGGGGAAGAGACCCAGTACTTC.

This chain connects TRBV20-1 to TRBJ1-5; D is possibly TRBD1 (5 bases). The CDR3 contains 16 residues. V shed 0 bases and J shed 7 bases, with 19 bases lying between them. The germline CDR1 and CDR2 sequences are DFQATT and SNEGSKA (reference sequence). The CDR3 DNA reads as TGCAGTGCTAGAGATGTTTCGGGAAGGGGCCAACAGCCCCAGCATTTT. Amino acid sequence: CSARDVSGRGQQPQHF.

This clonotype was observed a handful of times. The V and J genes are TRBV10-3 and TRBJ1-1; no definite D call. Germline values: CDR1 ENHRY, CDR2 SYGVKD. The CDR3 sequence is 11 residues long. V gave up 3 bases and J gave up 9 bases, with 8 bases separating them. The CDR3 DNA is TGTGCCATCAGTGATCGTGCCCAAGCTTTCTTT. Protein product: CAISDRAQAFF.

The chain links TRBV9 to TRBJ2-7, with D perhaps TRBD1 or TRBD2 (5 bases each). V lost 1 base, J lost 2 bases, and 16 bases lay in between. CDR1 SGDLS and CDR2 YYNGEE come from the germline V gene. The CDR3 is made up of 16 amino acids. The CDR3 DNA reads TGTGCCAGCAGCGTAAGTTCGGGGACGGGCCCCTACGAGCAGTACTTC. It yields the protein CASSVSSGTGPYEQYF.

The chain is built from TRBV20-1 and TRBJ2-3, with 10 nucleotides matching TRBD1. This CDR3 is built from 14 residues. Germline V gene sequence: CDR1 DFQATT, CDR2 SNEGSKA (reference sequence). Unmatched junction bases numbered 6, after V lost 2 bases and J lost 7 bases. Here the CDR3 DNA reads TGCAGTGCTAGAAGGGGACAGGGGAGTAATACGCAGTATTTT. Residues: CSARRGQGSNTQYF.

The J gene is TRBJ2-5, the V gene TRBV11-2; maybe TRBD2 (5 bases). This CDR3 spans 14 amino acids. Germline V gene lookup returns CDR1 SGHAT and CDR2 FQNNGV. Trimming removed 0 bases at V and 4 bases at J, with 9 bases between. CDR3 region: CASSLDIGRETQYF. CDR3 in DNA: TGTGCCAGCAGCTTAGATATAGGGAGAGAGACCCAGTACTTC.

The gene calls are TRBV6-2 or TRBV6-3 and TRBJ2-7, with 7 bases lining up with TRBD2. Germline assignment: CDR1 MNHEY and CDR2 SVGEGT. This CDR3 region has 15 residues. The trim removed 6 bases at V and 5 bases at J, leaving 13 bases unmatched. CDR3 residues: CASSRASGSFHEQYF. CDR3 nucleotide sequence: TGTGCCAGCAGCCGGGCTAGCGGTTCTTTCCACGAGCAGTACTTC.

V usage is TRBV10-3 and J usage is TRBJ2-5; the D gene could be TRBD1 or TRBD2 (5 bases each). Trimming took 8 bases from V and 4 from J, leaving 17 bases between them. This CDR3 is built from 14 residues. Germline loops: CDR1 ENHRY, CDR2 SYGVKD. The CDR3 nucleotides read TGTGCCATCTCCCCGTCCGGGGCGGGAGAGACCCAGTACTTC. Translating it yields CAISPSGAGETQYF.

This clonotype was observed a few times. The J gene is TRBJ2-4, the V gene TRBV18; 9 nucleotides line up with TRBD1. The length of the CDR3 is 17 residues. CDR1 and CDR2 from the germline V gene are KGHSH and LQKENI. The trim removed 3 bases at V and 0 bases at J, leaving 6 bases unmatched. CDR3 coding DNA: TGTGCCAGCTCACCTCTTCGGGACAGGGAAGCCAAAAACATTCAGTACTTC. Translated: CASSPLRDREAKNIQYF. Using reference TRBV18 and TRBJ2-4 for the parts outside the CDR3, the full variable domain is NAGVMQNPRHLVRRRGQEARLRCSPMKGHSHVYWYRQLPEEGLKFMVYLQKENIIDESGMPKERFSAEFPKEGPSILRIQQVVRGDSAAYFCASSPLRDREAKNIQYFGAGTRLSVL.

The V and J genes are TRBV27 and TRBJ1-1; tentatively, D is TRBD1 (6 bases). The germline V and J ends were trimmed by 5 bases and 4 bases, with 17 bases remaining between them. The germline V gene has CDR1 MNHEY and CDR2 SMNVEV (reference sequence). This CDR3 has 15 amino acids. The CDR3 nucleotides are TGTGCCAGCAGTCCGTCCTACAGGGTCCGCACTGAAGCTTTCTTT. This encodes CASSPSYRVRTEAFF.

The CDR3 reads CVSRGGRDTEAFF. CDR3 DNA: TGTGTCTCTCGGGGCGGCCGGGACACTGAAGCTTTCTTT. The V call is TRBV6-1, the J call TRBJ1-1; TRBD1 is a possible D gene (5 bases). In germline, CDR1 is MNHNS, CDR2 SASEGT. The CDR3 is 13 residues long.

The CDR3 is CASSRGLAGYETQYF. The CDR3 nucleotides are TGTGCCAGCTCACGCGGACTAGCGGGGTACGAGACCCAGTACTTC. The chain has TRBV18 and TRBJ2-5; 12 bases align to TRBD2. The CDR3 runs 15 residues. Germline V lookup: CDR1 KGHSH, CDR2 LQKENI. Losses at the gene ends were 4 bases for V and 5 bases for J; bases not matched to a gene: 5.

In this sample, this clonotype turned up a few times. The V call is TRBV20-1, the J call TRBJ1-5; D gene ambiguous. The germline V gene has CDR1 DFQATT and CDR2 SNEGSKA (reference sequence). V gave up 6 bases and J gave up 4 bases, with 13 bases separating them. This CDR3 has 13 residues. The CDR3 DNA sequence: TGCAGTGCCTCGAGGGAGCCAAATCAGCCCCAGCATTTT. Translation gives CSASREPNQPQHF.

This clonotype was observed a handful of times. This sequence joins TRBV6-5 and TRBJ2-1, with 10 bases fitting TRBD1. Germline V gene data show CDR1 as MNHEY and CDR2 as SVGAGI. V shed 4 bases, J shed 8 bases, and the junction held 14 bases outside the gene matches. The CDR3 runs to 17 residues. CDR3 DNA sequence: TGTGCCAGCAGTTTAAGGACAGGGGGAGCTCTTGGGGATGAGCAGTTCTTC. Protein: CASSLRTGGALGDEQFF.

The chain is built from TRBV25-1 and TRBJ1-6, with 7 bases that match TRBD1. Trimming removed 6 bases from V and 6 bases from J; junction bases left unmatched: 2. Germline values: CDR1 MGHDK, CDR2 SYGVNS. CDR3 length: 13 amino acids. CDR3: CASRGQVNSPLHF. CDR3 DNA sequence: TGTGCCAGCAGAGGACAGGTTAATTCACCCCTCCACTTT.

This clonotype was seen only a few times. This chain joins TRBV10-3 and TRBJ2-5; 11 bases align to TRBD2. V dropped 5 bases and J dropped 4; count of bases not matched to a gene: 9. This CDR3 comprises 16 residues. CDR1 and CDR2 (germline): ENHRY, SYGVKD. For the CDR3, the DNA is TGTGCCATCAGTTCACCGGGACTAGCGGCCCCAGAGACCCAGTACTTC. It encodes CAISSPGLAAPETQYF.

In nucleotides, the CDR3 is TGTGCCAGCACCCTAGCGGGACCGGCCGGGGAGCTGTTTTTT. As protein: CASTLAGPAGELFF. The rearrangement joins TRBV27 to TRBJ2-2, with 9 bases identical to TRBD2. After removal of 7 bases from V and 6 bases from J, the junction contained 6 bases not matched to a gene. This CDR3 has 14 residues. Germline V CDR1 and CDR2: MNHEY, SMNVEV (reference sequence).